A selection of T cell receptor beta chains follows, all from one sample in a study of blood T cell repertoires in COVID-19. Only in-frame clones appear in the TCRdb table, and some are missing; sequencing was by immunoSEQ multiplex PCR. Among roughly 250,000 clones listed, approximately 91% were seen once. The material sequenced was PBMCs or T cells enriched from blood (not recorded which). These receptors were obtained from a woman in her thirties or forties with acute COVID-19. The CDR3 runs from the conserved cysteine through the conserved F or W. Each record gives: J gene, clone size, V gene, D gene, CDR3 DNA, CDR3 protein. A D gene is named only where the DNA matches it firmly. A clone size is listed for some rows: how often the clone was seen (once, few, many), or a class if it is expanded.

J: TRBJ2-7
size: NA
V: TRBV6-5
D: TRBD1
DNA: TGTGCCAGCACCTCTTCCAGGGGGTCCTACGAGCAGTACTTC
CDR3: CASTSSRGSYEQYF

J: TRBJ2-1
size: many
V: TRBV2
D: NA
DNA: TGTGCCAGCAGCCGGGACACCCTCCGCCCCCGCTCCTACAATGAGCAGTTCTTC
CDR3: CASSRDTLRPRSYNEQFF

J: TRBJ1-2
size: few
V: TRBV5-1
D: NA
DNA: TGCGCCAGCAGCTTGGAGGGCGGCGGGTATGGCTACACCTTC
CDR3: CASSLEGGGYGYTF

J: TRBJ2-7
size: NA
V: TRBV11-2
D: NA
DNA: TGTGCCAGCAGCTTAAGCGTCTACGAGCAGTACTTC
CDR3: CASSLSVYEQYF

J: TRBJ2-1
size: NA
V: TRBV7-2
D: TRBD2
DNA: TGTGCCAGCAGCCACCGAGCGGGAGAAGAGTCCTACAATGAGCAGTTCTTC
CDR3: CASSHRAGEESYNEQFF

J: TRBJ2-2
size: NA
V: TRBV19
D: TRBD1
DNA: TGTGCCAGTAGTAGGGGACAGCCCACCGGGGAGCTGTTTTTT
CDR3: CASSRGQPTGELFF

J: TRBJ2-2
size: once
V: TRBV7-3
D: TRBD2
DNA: TGTGCCAGCAGCTTAGGAACTAGCGGGAGAAAGACCACCGGGGAGCTGTTTTTT
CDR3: CASSLGTSGRKTTGELFF

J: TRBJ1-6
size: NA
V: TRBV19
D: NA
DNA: TGTGCCAGTACCGGGGGTGGGACCTATAATTCACCCCTCCACTTT
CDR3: CASTGGGTYNSPLHF

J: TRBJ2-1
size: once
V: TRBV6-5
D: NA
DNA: TGTGCCAGCAGTTCCGGAACTACTTTGACGGGGGAGCAGTTCTTC
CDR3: CASSSGTTLTGEQFF

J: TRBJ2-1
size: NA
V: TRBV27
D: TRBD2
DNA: TGTGCCAGCAGTTCTCCGGGGGAGGGACGGAATGAGCAGTTCTTC
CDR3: CASSSPGEGRNEQFF

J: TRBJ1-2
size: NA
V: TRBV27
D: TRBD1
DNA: TGTGCCAGCAGTTTCAATCAGGGGGCGAGTGGCTACACCTTC
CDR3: CASSFNQGASGYTF

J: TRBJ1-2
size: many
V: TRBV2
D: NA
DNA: TGTGCCAGCAGTGATACAGGCGGCCTCTATGGCTACACCTTC
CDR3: CASSDTGGLYGYTF

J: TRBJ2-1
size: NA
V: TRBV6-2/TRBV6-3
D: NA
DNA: TGTGCCAGCAGTTCCGGTTGGGACACGCTCACCTACAATGAGCAGTTCTTC
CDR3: CASSSGWDTLTYNEQFF

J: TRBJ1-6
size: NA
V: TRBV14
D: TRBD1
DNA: TGTGCCAGCAGCCAAGTATCAGGGGGCGTTGGGCCCCTCCACTTT
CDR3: CASSQVSGGVGPLHF

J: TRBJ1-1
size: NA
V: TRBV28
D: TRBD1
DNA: TGTGCCAGCATAACAGGGGGCGTCACTGAAGCTTTCTTT
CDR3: CASITGGVTEAFF

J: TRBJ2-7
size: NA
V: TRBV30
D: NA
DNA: TGTGCCTGGAGTCTGTGGCAGGGTAAGCACGAGCAGTACTTC
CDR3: CAWSLWQGKHEQYF

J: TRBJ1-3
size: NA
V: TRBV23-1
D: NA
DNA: TGCGCCAGCACCCTGGCAGTCTCTGGAAACACCATATATTTT
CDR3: CASTLAVSGNTIYF

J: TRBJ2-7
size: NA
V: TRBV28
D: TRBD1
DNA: TGTGCCACCTCGACAGGGGGAATATACGAGCAGTACTTC
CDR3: CATSTGGIYEQYF

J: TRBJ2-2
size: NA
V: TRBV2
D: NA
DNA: TGTGCCAGCAGGGGGAGCCCCAACGCCGGGGAGCTGTTTTTT
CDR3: CASRGSPNAGELFF

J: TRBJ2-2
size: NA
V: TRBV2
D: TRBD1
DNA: TGTGCCAGCAGTGGACAGGGGTCGGACGGGGAGCTGTTTTTT
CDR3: CASSGQGSDGELFF

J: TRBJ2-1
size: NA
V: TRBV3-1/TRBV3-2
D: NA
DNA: TGTGCCAGCAGCCAAGATCTCCTGGCAGGTGAGCAGTTCTTC
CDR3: CASSQDLLAGEQFF

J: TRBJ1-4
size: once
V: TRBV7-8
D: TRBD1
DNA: TGTGCCAGCAGCTTAGAACCGGGACAGTTGGCAACTAATGAAAAACTGTTTTTT
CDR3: CASSLEPGQLATNEKLFF

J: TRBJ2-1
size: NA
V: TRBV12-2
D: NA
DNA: TGTGCAAGTCGCCCACACTCACCACAGGGGCAAGATCACAATGAGCAGTTCTTC
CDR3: CASRPHSPQGQDHNEQFF

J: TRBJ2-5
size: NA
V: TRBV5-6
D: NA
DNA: TGTGCCAGCGGACAAGCAGGCAGGGGCCAAGAGACCCAGTACTTC
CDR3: CASGQAGRGQETQYF

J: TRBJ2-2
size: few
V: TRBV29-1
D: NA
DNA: TGCAGCGGCGGGACTTTGAACACCGGGGAGCTGTTTTTT
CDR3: CSGGTLNTGELFF

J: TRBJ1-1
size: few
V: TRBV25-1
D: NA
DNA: TGTGCCAGCAGTGAAAGGAGCGGAAGCGCTGAAGCTTTCTTT
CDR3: CASSERSGSAEAFF

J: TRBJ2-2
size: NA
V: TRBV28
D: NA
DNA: TGTGCCAGCAGTTTATCGTCCTCGAACACCGGGGAGCTGTTTTTT
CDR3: CASSLSSSNTGELFF

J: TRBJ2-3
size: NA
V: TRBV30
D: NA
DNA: TGTGCCTGGACCGCGGGGAGCACAGATACGCAGTATTTT
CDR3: CAWTAGSTDTQYF

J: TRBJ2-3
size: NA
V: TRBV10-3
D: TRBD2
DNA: TGTGCCATGGCTAGCGGGACCCAGAGCGATACGCAGTATTTT
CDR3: CAMASGTQSDTQYF

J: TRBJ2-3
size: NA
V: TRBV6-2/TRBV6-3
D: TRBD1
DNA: TGTGCCAGCAGCCCCAGGGGGTTGGACACAGATACGCAGTATTTT
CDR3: CASSPRGLDTDTQYF

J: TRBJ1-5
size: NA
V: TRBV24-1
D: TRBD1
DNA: TGTGCCACCAGTGATACAGGGGCCGCGGGGCCCCAGCATTTT
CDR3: CATSDTGAAGPQHF

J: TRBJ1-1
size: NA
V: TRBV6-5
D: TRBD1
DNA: TGTGCCAGCATCTTAGGGGCAGGGGGGATCACTGAAGCTTTCTTT
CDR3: CASILGAGGITEAFF

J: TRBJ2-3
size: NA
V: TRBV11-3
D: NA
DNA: TGTGCCAGCAGCTTAGGTTCGGGTAAAATCACAGATACGCAGTATTTT
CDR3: CASSLGSGKITDTQYF

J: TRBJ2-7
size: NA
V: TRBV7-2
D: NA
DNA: TGTGCCAGCAGCTTAAGGGGGAACGAGCAGTACTTC
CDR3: CASSLRGNEQYF

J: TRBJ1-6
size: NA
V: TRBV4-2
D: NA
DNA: TGTGCCAGCAGCCAAGATGGAGGGGCCGGTAATTCACCCCTCCACTTT
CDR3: CASSQDGGAGNSPLHF

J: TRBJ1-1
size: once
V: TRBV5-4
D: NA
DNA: TGTGCCAGCAGCTTTACAGGGTTTCTGAAGACTGAAGCTTTCTTT
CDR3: CASSFTGFLKTEAFF

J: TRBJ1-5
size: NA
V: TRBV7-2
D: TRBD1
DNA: TGTGCCAGCAGCTTAGATCCAGGGGGTCAGCCCCAGCATTTT
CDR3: CASSLDPGGQPQHF

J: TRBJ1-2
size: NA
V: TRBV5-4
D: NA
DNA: TGTGCCAGCAGCTTCCGAGGGTCCGGGAAAGGCTACACCTTC
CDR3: CASSFRGSGKGYTF

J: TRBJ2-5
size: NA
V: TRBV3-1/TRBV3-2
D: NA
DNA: TGTGCCAGCAGCCAAGAAAGGGTATTGAAGAGGGTTGAGGAGACCCAGTACTTC
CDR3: CASSQERVLKRVEETQYF

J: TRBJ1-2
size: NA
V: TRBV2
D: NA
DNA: TGTGCCAGCAGTGAAGGGGGCAGGGATGGCTACACCTTC
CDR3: CASSEGGRDGYTF

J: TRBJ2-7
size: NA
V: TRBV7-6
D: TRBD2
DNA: TGTGCCAGCAGCTTAGGAGCGGGGGCCTCCTACGAGCAGTACTTC
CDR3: CASSLGAGASYEQYF

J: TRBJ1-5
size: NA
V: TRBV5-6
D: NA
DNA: TGTGCCAGCAGCTTGTATCAGGTTAGCAATCAGCCCCAGCATTTT
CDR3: CASSLYQVSNQPQHF

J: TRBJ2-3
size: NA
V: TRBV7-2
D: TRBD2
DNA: TGTGCCAGCAGCTCGACTAGCGGGGGGTTCACAGATACGCAGTATTTT
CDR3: CASSSTSGGFTDTQYF